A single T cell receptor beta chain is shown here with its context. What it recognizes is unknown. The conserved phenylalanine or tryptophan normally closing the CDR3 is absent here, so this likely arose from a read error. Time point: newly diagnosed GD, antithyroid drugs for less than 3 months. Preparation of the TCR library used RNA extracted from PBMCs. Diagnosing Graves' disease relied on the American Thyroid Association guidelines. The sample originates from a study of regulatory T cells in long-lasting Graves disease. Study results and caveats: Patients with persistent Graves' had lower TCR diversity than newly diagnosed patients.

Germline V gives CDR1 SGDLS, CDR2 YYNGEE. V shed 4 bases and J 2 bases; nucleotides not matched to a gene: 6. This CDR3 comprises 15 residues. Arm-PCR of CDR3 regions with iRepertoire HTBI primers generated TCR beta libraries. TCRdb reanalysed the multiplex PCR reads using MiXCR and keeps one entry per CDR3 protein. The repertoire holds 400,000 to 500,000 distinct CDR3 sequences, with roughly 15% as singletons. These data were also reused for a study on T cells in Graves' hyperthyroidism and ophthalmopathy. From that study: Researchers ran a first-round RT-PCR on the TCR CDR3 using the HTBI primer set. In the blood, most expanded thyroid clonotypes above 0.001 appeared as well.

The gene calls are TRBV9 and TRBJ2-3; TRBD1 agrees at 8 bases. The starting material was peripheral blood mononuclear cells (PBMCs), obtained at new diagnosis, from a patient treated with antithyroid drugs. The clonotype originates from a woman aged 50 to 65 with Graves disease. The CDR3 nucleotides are TGTGCCAGCAGCCCTGACAGGGGCCCCACAGATACGCAGTATATT. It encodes CASSPDRGPTDTQYI.